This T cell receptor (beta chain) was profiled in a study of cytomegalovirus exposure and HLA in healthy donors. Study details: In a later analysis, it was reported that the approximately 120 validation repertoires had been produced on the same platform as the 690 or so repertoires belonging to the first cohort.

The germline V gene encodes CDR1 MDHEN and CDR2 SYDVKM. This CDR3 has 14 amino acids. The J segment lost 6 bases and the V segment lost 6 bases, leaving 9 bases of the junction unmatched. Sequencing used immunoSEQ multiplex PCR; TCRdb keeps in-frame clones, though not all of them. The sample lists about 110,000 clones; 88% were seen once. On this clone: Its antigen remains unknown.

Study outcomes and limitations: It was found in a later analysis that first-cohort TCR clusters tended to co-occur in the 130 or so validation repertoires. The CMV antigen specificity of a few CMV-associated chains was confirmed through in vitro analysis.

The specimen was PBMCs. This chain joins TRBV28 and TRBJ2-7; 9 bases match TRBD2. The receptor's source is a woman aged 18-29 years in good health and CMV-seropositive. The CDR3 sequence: CASRERGARFEQYV. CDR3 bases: TGTGCCAGCAGAGAGCGGGGGGCCCGTTTCGAGCAGTACGTC.